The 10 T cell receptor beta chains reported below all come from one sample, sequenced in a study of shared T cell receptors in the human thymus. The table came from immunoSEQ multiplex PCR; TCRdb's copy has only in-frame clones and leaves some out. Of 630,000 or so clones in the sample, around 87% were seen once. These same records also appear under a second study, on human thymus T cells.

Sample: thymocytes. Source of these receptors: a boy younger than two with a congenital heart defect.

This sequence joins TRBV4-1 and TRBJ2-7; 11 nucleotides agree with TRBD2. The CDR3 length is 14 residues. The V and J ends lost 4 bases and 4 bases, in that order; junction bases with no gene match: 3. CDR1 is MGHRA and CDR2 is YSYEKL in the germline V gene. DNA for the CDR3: TGCGCCAGCAGCCGAGGGACTAGCGGATACGAGCAGTACTTC. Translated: CASSRGTSGYEQYF.

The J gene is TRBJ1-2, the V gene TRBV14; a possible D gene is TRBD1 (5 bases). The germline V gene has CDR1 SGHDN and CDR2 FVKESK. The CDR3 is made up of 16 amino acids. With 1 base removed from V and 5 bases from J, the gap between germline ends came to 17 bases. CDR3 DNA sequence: TGTGCCAGCAGCCAAGTACAGACAGTGAAACCATATGGCTACACCTTC. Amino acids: CASSQVQTVKPYGYTF.

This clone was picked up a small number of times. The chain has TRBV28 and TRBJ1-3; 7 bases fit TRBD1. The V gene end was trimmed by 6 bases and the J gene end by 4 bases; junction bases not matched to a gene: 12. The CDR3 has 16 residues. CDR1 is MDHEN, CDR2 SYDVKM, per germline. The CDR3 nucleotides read TGTGCCAGCAGACACAAAAGAGACAGGGAGGGAAACACCATATATTTT. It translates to CASRHKRDREGNTIYF.

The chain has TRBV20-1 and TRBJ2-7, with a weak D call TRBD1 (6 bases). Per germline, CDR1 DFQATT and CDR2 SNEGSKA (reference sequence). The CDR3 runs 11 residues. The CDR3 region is CSAQGNYEQYF. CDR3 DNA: TGCAGCGCTCAGGGGAACTACGAGCAGTACTTC.

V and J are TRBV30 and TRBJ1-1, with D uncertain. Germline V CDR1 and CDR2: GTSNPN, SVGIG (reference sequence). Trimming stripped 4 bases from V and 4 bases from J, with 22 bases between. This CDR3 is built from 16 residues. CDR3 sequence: CAWTRPGTLRFTEAFF. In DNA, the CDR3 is TGTGCCTGGACCCGTCCGGGAACACTTCGATTCACTGAAGCTTTCTTT.

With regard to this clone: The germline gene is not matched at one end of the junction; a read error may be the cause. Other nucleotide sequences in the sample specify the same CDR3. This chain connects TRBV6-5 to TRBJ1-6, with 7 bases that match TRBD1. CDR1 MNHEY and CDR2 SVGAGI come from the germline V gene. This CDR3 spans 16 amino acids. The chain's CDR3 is CASSLARQGQNSPLHF. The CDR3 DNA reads TGTGCCAGCAGTTTAGCAAGACAGGGCCAGAATTCCCCCCTCCACTTT.

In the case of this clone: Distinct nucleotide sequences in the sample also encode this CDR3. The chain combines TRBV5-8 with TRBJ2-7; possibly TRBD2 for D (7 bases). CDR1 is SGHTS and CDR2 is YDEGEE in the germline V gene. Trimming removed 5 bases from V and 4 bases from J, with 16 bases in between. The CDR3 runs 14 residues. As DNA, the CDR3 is TGTGCCAGCAGTTCATGGGGAGGGGGGTACGAGCAGTACTTC. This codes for CASSSWGGGYEQYF.

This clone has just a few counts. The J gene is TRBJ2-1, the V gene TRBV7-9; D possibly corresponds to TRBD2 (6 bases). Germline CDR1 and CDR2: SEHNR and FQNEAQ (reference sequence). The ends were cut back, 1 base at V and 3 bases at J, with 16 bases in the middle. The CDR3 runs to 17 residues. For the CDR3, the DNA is TGTGCCAGCAGCTTAGTGTCTCCGGGAGAGCTCTACAATGAGCAGTTCTTC. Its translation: CASSLVSPGELYNEQFF.

For the CDR3, the DNA is TGTGCCACCAGCAGAGATCCGGGGATCACCGGGGAGCTGTTTTTT. It codes for CATSRDPGITGELFF. This chain connects TRBV15 to TRBJ2-2; maybe TRBD2 (5 bases). V was trimmed by 0 bases and J by 4 bases, leaving 9 bases between them. CDR1 and CDR2 from the germline V gene are LNHNV and YYDKDF (reference sequence). This CDR3 is 15 amino acids long.

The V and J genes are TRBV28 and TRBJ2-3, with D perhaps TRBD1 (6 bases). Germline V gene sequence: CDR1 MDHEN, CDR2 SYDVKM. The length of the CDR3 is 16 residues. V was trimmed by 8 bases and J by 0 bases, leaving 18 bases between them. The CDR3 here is CASSQGRDKSTDTQYF. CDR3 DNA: TGTGCCAGCTCCCAGGGACGGGACAAAAGCACAGATACGCAGTATTTT.